Shown below are 26 T cell receptor beta chains from a single sample sequenced in a study of T cell responses to AZD1222 COVID-19 vaccine. Using immunoSEQ multiplex PCR, the repertoire was profiled, and TCRdb retains in-frame clones only, with some absent. The sample shows some 150,000 clones, 93% of them seen only once. Sequencing was performed on peripheral blood, taken on day 0 of AZD1222 vaccination. These receptors were collected from an adult in good health.

The chain recombines TRBV2 with TRBJ1-3; no definite D call. The germline CDR1 and CDR2 sequences are SNHLY and FYNNEI. The CDR3 totals 16 residues. The V end lost 4 bases, the J end lost 4 bases, and 17 bases lay between the germline ends. The CDR3, as DNA: TGTGCCAGCAGTGCCCTCACTCAAGTAGGCGGAAACACCATATATTTT. This encodes CASSALTQVGGNTIYF.

The V gene is TRBV18, the J gene TRBJ1-5; a weak D match, TRBD1 (6 bases). V lost 3 bases, J lost 8 bases, and 11 bases lay in between. This CDR3 is built from 13 residues. Germline assignment: CDR1 KGHSH and CDR2 LQKENI. The CDR3 DNA reads TGTGCCAGCTCACCGGACCAGGGGAAGCCCCAGCATTTT. Translating gives CASSPDQGKPQHF.

The CDR3 loop reads CASSFKFQQGSSGNTIYF. CDR3 coding DNA: TGTGCCAGCAGCTTCAAGTTCCAACAGGGGAGCTCTGGAAACACCATATATTTT. This chain joins TRBV7-9 and TRBJ1-3, with 7 bases lining up with TRBD1. This CDR3 is 18 amino acids long. Germline CDR1 and CDR2: SEHNR and FQNEAQ (reference sequence). Trimming cost V 3 bases and J 0 bases; bases outside gene matches: 11.

The genes are TRBV9 and TRBJ2-1; 8 bases match TRBD2. The CDR3 totals 17 residues. The V gene's germline CDR1 is SGDLS and CDR2 YYNGEE. J lost 6 bases, V lost 6 bases, and 17 bases had no gene match. The CDR3 reads CASTPLAGLYVFNEQFF. For the CDR3, the DNA is TGTGCCAGCACCCCTCTAGCGGGCCTGTACGTTTTCAATGAGCAGTTCTTC.

The J gene is TRBJ2-2, the V gene TRBV29-1, with 8 bases that match TRBD1. The V and J ends lost 7 bases and 4 bases, in that order; junction bases with no gene match: 14. CDR1 and CDR2 (germline): SQVTM, ANQGSEA. The CDR3 has 16 amino acids. CDR3 in DNA: TGCAGCGCTGTAGGGGTTGGACAGGGTGGCACCGGGGAGCTGTTTTTT. It is translated as CSAVGVGQGGTGELFF.

The chain joins TRBV5-1 to TRBJ2-3, with 9 bases that match TRBD1. V lost 3 bases to trimming and J lost 1 base; unmatched junction nucleotides: 6. CDR1 is SGHRS and CDR2 is YFSETQ in the germline V gene. This CDR3 has 16 amino acids. The CDR3 loop reads CASSSVRDRGTDTQYF. CDR3 bases: TGCGCCAGCAGCTCTGTCCGGGACAGGGGCACAGATACGCAGTATTTT.

The gene calls are TRBV12-3 or TRBV12-4 and TRBJ1-4, with D hard to call. Trimming left V 4 bases short and J 5 bases short, with 2 bases between. The CDR3 runs 11 residues. CDR3 in amino acids: CASSSNEKLFF. CDR3 coding DNA: TGTGCCAGCAGTTCGAATGAAAAACTGTTTTTT.

The chain is built from TRBV3-1 (or the pseudogene TRBV3-2) and TRBJ1-2, with D uncertain. CDR3 size: 15 residues. The germline V gene has CDR1 LGHDT and CDR2 YNNKEL (reference sequence). V dropped 4 bases and J dropped 2 bases, with 14 bases sitting between them. CDR3 region: CASSPGSNRNYGYTF. The DNA of the CDR3 is TGTGCCAGCAGCCCCGGAAGTAACCGAAACTATGGCTACACCTTC.

The rearrangement links TRBV11-2 to TRBJ2-1; 9 bases agree with TRBD2. CDR3 length: 15 residues. The V gene's germline CDR1 is SGHAT and CDR2 FQNNGV. Trimming cost V 5 bases and J 1 base; bases outside gene matches: 3. This chain's CDR3 is CASSASGRSYNEQFF. In DNA, the CDR3 is TGTGCCAGCAGCGCAAGCGGGAGGTCCTACAATGAGCAGTTCTTC.

V gene TRBV4-1 combines with J gene TRBJ2-1, with D unresolved. The V end lost 1 base, the J end lost 5 bases, and 3 bases lay between the germline ends. The CDR3 is 12 amino acids. From germline, CDR1 is MGHRA and CDR2 YSYEKL. The CDR3 region has the DNA TGCGCCAGCAGCCAAGTCCACAATGAGCAGTTCTTC. Its translation: CASSQVHNEQFF.

The chain employs TRBV3-1 (or the pseudogene TRBV3-2) and TRBJ2-1; D might be TRBD1 (6 bases). Germline V gene data show CDR1 as LGHDT and CDR2 as YNNKEL (reference sequence). With 3 bases removed from V and 4 bases from J, the gap between germline ends came to 13 bases. The CDR3 contains 15 residues. This CDR3 is CASSHASGAYNEQFF. CDR3 DNA sequence: TGTGCCAGCAGCCATGCATCAGGGGCTTACAATGAGCAGTTCTTC.

CDR3 in DNA: TGTGCCAGCAGTTTAGAGATAGGGTTCAACGAGCAGTACTTC. This codes for CASSLEIGFNEQYF. The gene calls are TRBV27 and TRBJ2-7; D is undetermined. This CDR3 has 14 amino acids. From germline, CDR1 is MNHEY and CDR2 SMNVEV (reference sequence). Trimming left V 2 bases short and J 5 bases short, with 13 bases between.

The V call is TRBV9, the J call TRBJ2-2, with 8 bases lining up with TRBD2. CDR3 length: 16 residues. The V segment lost 5 bases and the J segment 1 base; nucleotides outside the gene matches: 7. Germline V gene data show CDR1 as SGDLS and CDR2 as YYNGEE. The CDR3 DNA is TGTGCCAGCAGTATCCTTAGCGGGATGAACACCGGGGAGCTGTTTTTT. It yields the protein CASSILSGMNTGELFF. Complete variable domain (other parts from reference TRBV9 and TRBJ2-2): DSGVTQTPKHLITATGQRVTLRCSPRSGDLSVYWYQQSLDQGLQFLIQYYNGEERAKGNILERFSAQQFPDLHSELNLSSLELGDSALYFCASSILSGMNTGELFFGEGSRLTVL.

The chain carries TRBV10-1 and TRBJ1-1; D call uncertain. This CDR3 is built from 18 residues. V was shortened by 3 bases and J by 1 base, with 21 bases between the two germline ends. Germline values: CDR1 WNHNN, CDR2 SYGVQD (reference sequence). The CDR3 here is CASSEGIIRSYENTEAFF. CDR3 DNA: TGCGCCAGCAGTGAAGGTATTATTCGGTCTTACGAGAACACTGAAGCTTTCTTT.

This chain joins TRBV28 and TRBJ2-1; D is unresolved. The ends were cut back, 6 bases at V and 5 bases at J, with 5 bases in the middle. This CDR3 contains 11 residues. Germline-derived CDR1 and CDR2 are MDHEN and SYDVKM. In DNA, the CDR3 is TGTGCCAGCAGCCTAAACAATGAGCAGTTCTTC. It codes for CASSLNNEQFF.

The J gene is TRBJ1-2, the V gene TRBV30; a possible D gene is TRBD1 (6 bases). The CDR3 extends over 13 amino acids. The V gene lost 2 bases and the J gene lost 5 bases, with 12 bases spanning the gap. CDR1 and CDR2 from the germline V gene are GTSNPN and SVGIG (reference sequence). The CDR3 nucleotides read TGTGCCTGGAGTCGCGGGGGCAGTTATGGCTACACCTTC. This encodes CAWSRGGSYGYTF.

This chain links TRBV28 with TRBJ2-1, with 9 bases fitting TRBD2. CDR3 length equals 14 residues. Trimming cost V 4 bases and J 10 bases; bases outside gene matches: 8. Germline assignment: CDR1 MDHEN and CDR2 SYDVKM. CDR3 loop: CASSSPSGVGEQFF. CDR3 coding DNA: TGTGCCAGCAGTTCCCCTAGCGGGGTTGGAGAGCAGTTCTTC. Based on the CDR3 plus reference TRBV28 and TRBJ2-1, the full variable domain is DVKVTQSSRYLVKRTGEKVFLECVQDMDHENMFWYRQDPGLGLRLIYFSYDVKMKEKGDIPEGYSVSREKKERFSLILESASTNQTSMYLCASSSPSGVGEQFFGPGTRLTVL.

The chain combines TRBV4-2 with TRBJ1-5; possibly TRBD1 for D (5 bases). Trimming left V 0 bases short and J 4 bases short, with 13 bases between. The CDR3 consists of 16 residues. CDR1 LGHNA and CDR2 YNFKEQ come from the germline V gene. The CDR3 nucleotides are TGTGCCAGCAGCCAAGATGGGGCCGGGGTGAATCAGCCCCAGCATTTT. Residues: CASSQDGAGVNQPQHF.

As to this clone: A read error may account for a junction end that differs from germline. V gene TRBV15 combines with J gene TRBJ1-2; 12 bases map to TRBD1. Germline V CDR1 and CDR2: LNHNV, YYDKDF (reference sequence). This CDR3 has 12 amino acids. CDR3 sequence: CATSRGGQGASF. CDR3 nucleotides: TGTGCCACCAGCAGAGGGGGACAGGGGGCCTCCTTC.

The rearrangement uses TRBV7-2 and TRBJ2-4; TRBD2 might be the D (5 bases). The CDR3 totals 16 residues. Between the trimmed V and J ends, which lost 0 bases and 1 base, there was a span of 10 bases. Germline V lookup: CDR1 SGHTA, CDR2 FQGNSA. CDR3 nucleotides: TGTGCCAGCAGCTTAGCGGCGGGTAGGGCCAAAAACATTCAGTACTTC. It translates to CASSLAAGRAKNIQYF. The variable domain in full, with the rest retrieved from reference TRBV7-2 and TRBJ2-4, is GAGVSQSPSNKVTEKGKDVELRCDPISGHTALYWYRQSLGQGLEFLIYFQGNSAPDKSGLPSDRFSAERTGGSVSTLTIQRTQQEDSAVYLCASSLAAGRAKNIQYFGAGTRLSVL.

This clone showed up just once. The chain is built from TRBV4-1 and TRBJ1-5; D call uncertain. Germline CDR1 and CDR2: MGHRA and YSYEKL. Trimming removed 1 base at V and 5 bases at J, with 12 bases between. This CDR3 has 15 residues. CDR3 sequence: CASSQAKTADQPQHF. CDR3 in DNA: TGCGCCAGCAGCCAAGCCAAGACGGCAGATCAGCCCCAGCATTTT.

V is TRBV27 and J is TRBJ2-7, with D perhaps TRBD1 (6 bases). Germline CDR1 reads MNHEY; CDR2 reads SMNVEV (reference sequence). Trimming pared 11 bases from V and 3 bases from J, leaving 23 bases between. There are 15 residues in the CDR3. The CDR3 sequence: CAGKETGTHHYEQYF. The CDR3 DNA follows: TGTGCCGGCAAAGAAACCGGGACACACCACTACGAGCAGTACTTC.

The V gene is TRBV18, the J gene TRBJ1-1; a weak D match, TRBD1 (5 bases). Germline CDR1 and CDR2: KGHSH and LQKENI. Trimming took off 1 base at V and 1 base at J, with 7 bases between the two ends. This CDR3 is 14 amino acids long. The DNA for the CDR3 is TGTGCCAGCTCACCACTACAGGAGAACACTGAAGCTTTCTTT. As protein: CASSPLQENTEAFF.

The rearrangement joins TRBV10-3 to TRBJ1-1; D is undetermined. Germline CDR1 is ENHRY and CDR2 is SYGVKD. Trimming cost V 7 bases and J 9 bases, with 12 bases left between them. This CDR3 region has 11 residues. This chain's CDR3 is CAITLGDKAFF. The CDR3, as DNA: TGTGCCATCACCTTGGGTGATAAAGCTTTCTTT.

The chain is built from TRBV27 and TRBJ2-3; unclear D gene. V was shortened by 8 bases and J by 6 bases, with 15 bases between the two germline ends. This CDR3 has 13 residues. Looked up from germline, CDR1 is MNHEY and CDR2 is SMNVEV (reference sequence). The CDR3 DNA reads TGTGCCAGCGGAATTTTTTCTGGGGATACGCAGTATTTT. Amino acids: CASGIFSGDTQYF.

This chain connects TRBV25-1 to TRBJ2-1, with TRBD2 matching 9 bases. CDR1 is MGHDK, CDR2 SYGVNS, per germline. CDR3 length: 15 amino acids. V shed 4 bases, J shed 7 bases, and the junction held 8 bases outside the gene matches. In DNA, the CDR3 is TGTGCCAGCAGTGCCGCGGGGGGGGCGAATAATGAGCAGTTCTTC. Its translation is CASSAAGGANNEQFF.